The 19 T cell receptor beta chains below were found in one sample sequenced in a study of blood T cell repertoires in COVID-19. The protocol was immunoSEQ multiplex PCR, while the TCRdb copy is restricted to in-frame clones and leaves out a portion. The sample lists fewer than 250,000 clones, 83% occurring once. Sequenced: peripheral blood. These receptors all come from a human donor in a cohort sampled during active COVID-19.

The chain couples TRBV27 to TRBJ1-1, with a tentative D call TRBD1 (5 bases). V was clipped by 3 bases and J by 0 bases, with 14 bases between them. The CDR3 length is 16 residues. Germline CDR1 MNHEY, CDR2 SMNVEV (reference sequence). In DNA form, the CDR3 reads TGTGCCAGCAGTTTGATCTGGACGGACATGAACACTGAAGCTTTCTTT. This sequence encodes CASSLIWTDMNTEAFF.

V usage is TRBV9 and J usage is TRBJ2-5; maybe TRBD1 (6 bases). Trimming pared 0 bases from V and 4 bases from J, leaving 7 bases between. This CDR3 contains 13 residues. Germline V gene data show CDR1 as SGDLS and CDR2 as YYNGEE. The chain's CDR3 is CASSVGGLETQYF. The DNA of the CDR3 is TGTGCCAGCAGCGTAGGGGGGCTAGAGACCCAGTACTTC.

The chain has TRBV30 and TRBJ1-1, with D perhaps TRBD1 (5 bases). Germline CDR1 is GTSNPN and CDR2 is SVGIG (reference sequence). The CDR3 consists of 14 residues. Trimming pared 2 bases from V and 1 base from J, leaving 11 bases between. The CDR3 nucleotides read TGTGCCTGGAGTCCGCGGGGGACGAACACTGAAGCTTTCTTT. Protein sequence: CAWSPRGTNTEAFF.

This clone appeared a few times. The chain's CDR3 is CASSQDPGTTYEQYF. Here the CDR3 DNA reads TGTGCCAGCAGCCAAGATCCGGGAACGACCTACGAGCAGTACTTC. This sequence joins TRBV4-2 and TRBJ2-7; possibly TRBD2 for D (5 bases). The V and J ends lost 0 bases and 2 bases respectively, with 11 bases between them. The V gene's germline CDR1 is LGHNA and CDR2 YNFKEQ. CDR3 size: 15 residues.

This clone was counted a single time. This rearrangement joins TRBV10-1 to TRBJ2-3, with a weak D call TRBD1 (5 bases). Germline CDR1 and CDR2: WNHNN and SYGVQD (reference sequence). This CDR3 spans 13 amino acids. The germline V and J ends were trimmed by 6 bases and 6 bases, with 13 bases remaining between them. The DNA for the CDR3 is TGCGCCAGCAGGGACAACACTGGGGATACGCAGTATTTT. Its protein is CASRDNTGDTQYF.

The chain couples TRBV27 to TRBJ2-3; possibly TRBD1 for D (8 bases). The CDR3 spans 15 residues. Trimming left V 5 bases short and J 5 bases short, with 17 bases between. The germline V gene has CDR1 MNHEY and CDR2 SMNVEV (reference sequence). The CDR3 region has the DNA TGTGCCAGCAGTCAAGGACAGGGAGGGGGAGATACGCAGTATTTT. Encoded protein: CASSQGQGGGDTQYF.

This chain uses TRBV24-1 with TRBJ2-5; D gene uncertain. The CDR3 loop spans 13 amino acids. Germline loops: CDR1 KGHDR, CDR2 SFDVKD. V was pared by 1 base and J by 2 bases, with 4 bases between. CDR3 sequence (DNA): TGTGCCACCAGTGATTTCAGACAAGAGACCCAGTACTTC. Protein: CATSDFRQETQYF.

This rearrangement joins TRBV21-1 to TRBJ2-7; the table assigns TRBD1, which was not confirmed against the DNA. TRBV21-1 is marked as a pseudogene. CDR3 length: 15 residues. CDR3 protein: CASSEPQGRSYEQYF. CDR3 coding DNA: TGTGCCAGCAGCGAGCCACAGGGTCGTTCCTACGAGCAGTACTTC.

The chain recombines TRBV5-4 with TRBJ2-7; TRBD1 aligns across 9 bases. Trimming took 5 bases from V and 5 from J; bases not matched to a gene: 8. This CDR3 has 14 amino acids. Germline CDR1 and CDR2: SGHNT and YYREEE (reference sequence). The CDR3 DNA follows: TGTGCCAGCAGTTTACTTACAGGGGGCGACGAGCAGTACTTC. Amino acids: CASSLLTGGDEQYF. The full variable domain, in which reference TRBV5-4 and TRBJ2-7 provide the parts outside the CDR3, is ETGVTQSPTHLIKTRGQQVTLRCSSQSGHNTVSWYQQALGQGPQFIFQYYREEENGRGNFPPRFSGLQFPNYSSELNVNALELDDSALYLCASSLLTGGDEQYFGPGTRLTVT.

The chain uses TRBV9 and TRBJ2-5, with 7 bases fitting TRBD1. Germline assignment: CDR1 SGDLS and CDR2 YYNGEE. This CDR3 has 14 residues. V lost 1 base to trimming and J lost 5 bases; unmatched junction nucleotides: 5. In nucleotides, the CDR3 is TGTGCCAGCAGCGTACACAGGGGTCGGGAGACCCAGTACTTC. Translation: CASSVHRGRETQYF. The full variable domain, rest sourced from reference TRBV9 and TRBJ2-5, is DSGVTQTPKHLITATGQRVTLRCSPRSGDLSVYWYQQSLDQGLQFLIQYYNGEERAKGNILERFSAQQFPDLHSELNLSSLELGDSALYFCASSVHRGRETQYFGPGTRLLVL.

The V call is TRBV11-2, the J call TRBJ2-5; the D gene is possibly TRBD1 (6 bases). The CDR3 is made up of 14 amino acids. Germline CDR1 and CDR2: SGHAT and FQNNGV. Trimming removed 4 bases at V and 5 bases at J, with 14 bases between. CDR3 bases: TGTGCCAGCAGCTCCCGAACTAGGGGGGAGACCCAGTACTTC. Translated: CASSSRTRGETQYF.

The V and J genes are TRBV24-1 and TRBJ2-2; 7 bases align to TRBD1. V gave up 3 bases and J gave up 5 bases; unmatched junction bases: 5. The CDR3 loop spans 15 amino acids. Germline CDR1 is KGHDR and CDR2 is SFDVKD. CDR3: CATSDRQGETGELFF. CDR3 in DNA: TGTGCCACCAGTGATCGACAGGGAGAGACCGGGGAGCTGTTTTTT.

This clone was observed once. This chain connects TRBV10-3 to TRBJ2-2; 9 positions agree with TRBD2. Germline trimming cut 8 bases from V and 4 bases from J; bases unmatched to any gene: 5. The germline V gene encodes CDR1 ENHRY and CDR2 SYGVKD. There are 14 residues in the CDR3. As DNA, the CDR3 is TGTGCCATCGGGGCAGCGGGGGGCACCGGGGAGCTGTTTTTT. Protein sequence: CAIGAAGGTGELFF.

The genes are TRBV15 and TRBJ2-7; D unclear. CDR1 and CDR2 (germline): LNHNV, YYDKDF (reference sequence). This CDR3 spans 14 amino acids. V shed 1 base and J shed 3 bases, with 10 bases lying between them. The CDR3 loop is CATSRGGANYEQYF. The CDR3 DNA reads TGTGCCACCAGCAGAGGCGGCGCAAACTACGAGCAGTACTTC.

This rearrangement joins TRBV27 to TRBJ2-3; D is unclear. V lost 7 bases to trimming and J lost 0 bases, with 8 bases between them. This CDR3 spans 13 amino acids. CDR1 is MNHEY, CDR2 SMNVEV, per germline (reference sequence). CDR3 DNA sequence: TGTGCCAGCAAAAACTATAGCACAGATACGCAGTATTTT. This gives the protein CASKNYSTDTQYF.

The rearrangement links TRBV18 to TRBJ1-4; a possible D gene is TRBD1 (6 bases). The length of the CDR3 is 14 residues. Germline values: CDR1 KGHSH, CDR2 LQKENI. The germline V and J ends were trimmed by 5 bases and 7 bases, with 14 bases remaining between them. The CDR3 nucleotides read TGTGCCAGCTCAGCTCAACAGGGAATTGAAAAACTGTTTTTT. This sequence encodes CASSAQQGIEKLFF. Supplemented by reference TRBV18 and TRBJ1-4, the full variable domain reads NAGVMQNPRHLVRRRGQEARLRCSPMKGHSHVYWYRQLPEEGLKFMVYLQKENIIDESGMPKERFSAEFPKEGPSILRIQQVVRGDSAAYFCASSAQQGIEKLFFGSGTQLSVL.

The chain links TRBV5-1 to TRBJ1-1; 11 bases align to TRBD1. Germline V gene data show CDR1 as SGHRS and CDR2 as YFSETQ. J gave up 0 bases and V 4 bases, and 8 bases lay outside the gene matches. CDR3 size: 17 residues. Written as DNA, the CDR3 is TGCGCCAGCAGCCTTACCGGGACAGGGGGAATGAACACTGAAGCTTTCTTT. This sequence encodes CASSLTGTGGMNTEAFF.

The rearrangement links TRBV5-8 to TRBJ1-2, with TRBD1 as a possible D gene (5 bases). V dropped 0 bases and J dropped 6 bases, with 18 bases sitting between them. This CDR3 has 16 residues. CDR1 SGHTS and CDR2 YDEGEE come from the germline V gene. The CDR3 sequence: CASSLGIRAGLDGYTF. DNA for the CDR3: TGTGCCAGCAGCTTGGGGATTCGGGCAGGGTTGGATGGCTACACCTTC.

The CDR3 nucleotides are TGTGCCACCAGTGATCCGAGCGGGAGTACCTACAATGAGCAGTTCTTC. Translated: CATSDPSGSTYNEQFF. The chain uses TRBV24-1 and TRBJ2-1, with 8 bases that match TRBD2. The CDR3 length is 16 residues. Germline V CDR1 and CDR2: KGHDR, SFDVKD. V gave up 3 bases and J gave up 2 bases; unmatched junction bases: 5.